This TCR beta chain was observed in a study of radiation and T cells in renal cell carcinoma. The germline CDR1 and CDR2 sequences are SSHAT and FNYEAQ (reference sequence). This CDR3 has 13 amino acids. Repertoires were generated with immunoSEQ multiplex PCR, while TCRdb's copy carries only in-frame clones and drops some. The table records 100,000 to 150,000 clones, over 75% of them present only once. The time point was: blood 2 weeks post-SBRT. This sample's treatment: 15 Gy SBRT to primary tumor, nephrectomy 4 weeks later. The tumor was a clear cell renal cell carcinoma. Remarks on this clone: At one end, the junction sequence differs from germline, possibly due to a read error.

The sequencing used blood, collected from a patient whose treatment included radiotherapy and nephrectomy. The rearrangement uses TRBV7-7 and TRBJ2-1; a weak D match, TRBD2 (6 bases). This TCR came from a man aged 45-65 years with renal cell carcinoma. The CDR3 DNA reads TGTGCTAGCAGCTCGTCTAGCGATTCTGAGCAGTTCTTC. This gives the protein CASSSSSDSEQFF.